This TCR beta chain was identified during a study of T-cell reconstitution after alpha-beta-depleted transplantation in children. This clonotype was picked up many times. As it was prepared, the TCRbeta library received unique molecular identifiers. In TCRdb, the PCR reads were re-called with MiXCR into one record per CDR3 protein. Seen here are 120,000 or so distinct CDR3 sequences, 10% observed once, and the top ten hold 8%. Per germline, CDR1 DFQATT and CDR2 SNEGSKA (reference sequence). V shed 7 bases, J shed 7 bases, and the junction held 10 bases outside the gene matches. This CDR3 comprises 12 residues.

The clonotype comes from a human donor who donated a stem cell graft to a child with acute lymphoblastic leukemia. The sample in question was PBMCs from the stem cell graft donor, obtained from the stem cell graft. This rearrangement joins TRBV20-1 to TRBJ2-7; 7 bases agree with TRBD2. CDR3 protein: CSVGRGRREQYF. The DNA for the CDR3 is TGCAGTGTAGGTCGCGGGAGACGGGAGCAGTACTTC.